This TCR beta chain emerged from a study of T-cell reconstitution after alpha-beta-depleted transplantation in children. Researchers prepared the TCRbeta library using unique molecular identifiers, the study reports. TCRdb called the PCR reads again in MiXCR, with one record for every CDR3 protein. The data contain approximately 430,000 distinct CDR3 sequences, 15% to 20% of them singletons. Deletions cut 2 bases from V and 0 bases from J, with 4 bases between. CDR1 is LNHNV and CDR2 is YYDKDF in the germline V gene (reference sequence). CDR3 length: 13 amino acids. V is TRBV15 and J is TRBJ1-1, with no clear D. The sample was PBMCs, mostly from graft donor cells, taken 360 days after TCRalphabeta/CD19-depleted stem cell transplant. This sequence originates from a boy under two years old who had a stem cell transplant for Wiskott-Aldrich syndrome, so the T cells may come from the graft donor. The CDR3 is CATSRSLNTEAFF. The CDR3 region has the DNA TGTGCCACCAGCAGAAGCCTGAACACTGAAGCTTTCTTT.